This T cell receptor beta chain was obtained from a study of shared clonotypes between healthy human individuals. The CDR3 sequence is 14 residues long. CDR1 is LNHDA, CDR2 SQIVND, per germline (reference sequence). Between the trimmed V and J ends, which lost 1 base and 5 bases, there was a span of 9 bases. The DNA input per sorted-subset replicate PCR was about 190 ng, corresponding to roughly 30,000 T cell genomes. The repertoire was sequenced with immunoSEQ multiplex PCR; TCRdb's copy has only in-frame clones and lacks some. Of some 2.3 million clones in the sample, 80% to 95% are singletons; the top ten hold 0.35% to 0.45%.

What was sequenced was naive CD4+ T cells from PBMCs. Subset meaning: CD45RA+ positively selected. V is TRBV19 and J is TRBJ2-1; D may be TRBD1 or TRBD2 (5 bases each). This TCR was sampled from a man aged 18 to 35 in good health. Some clones in this sample may be carry-over from other donors' samples. The chain's CDR3 is CASSIGQGDNEQFF. For the CDR3, the DNA is TGTGCCAGTAGTATAGGCCAGGGAGACAATGAGCAGTTCTTC.